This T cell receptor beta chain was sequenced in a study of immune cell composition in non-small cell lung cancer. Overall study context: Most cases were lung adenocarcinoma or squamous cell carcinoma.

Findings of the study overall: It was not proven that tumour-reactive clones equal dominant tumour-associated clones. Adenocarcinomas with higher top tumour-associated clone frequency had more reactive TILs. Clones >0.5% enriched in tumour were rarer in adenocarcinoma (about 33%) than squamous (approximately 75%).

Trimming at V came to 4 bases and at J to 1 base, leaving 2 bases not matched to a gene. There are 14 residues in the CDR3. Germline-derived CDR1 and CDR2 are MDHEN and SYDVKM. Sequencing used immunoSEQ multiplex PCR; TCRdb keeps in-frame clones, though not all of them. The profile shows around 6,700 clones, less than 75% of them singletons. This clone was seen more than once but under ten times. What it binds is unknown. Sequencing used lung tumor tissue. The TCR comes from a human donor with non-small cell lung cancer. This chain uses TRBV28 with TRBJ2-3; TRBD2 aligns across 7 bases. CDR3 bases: TGTGCCAGCAGTTCGCTAGCGGGCACAGATACGCAGTATTTT. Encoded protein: CASSSLAGTDTQYF.